Listed below are T cell receptor beta chains from one sample, sequenced in a study of T-cell memory formation after mild COVID-19. TCRdb reanalysed the 5' RACE reads using MiXCR and keeps one entry per CDR3 protein. Counted here are around 300,000 distinct CDR3 sequences, around 13% occurring once; the ten biggest clones make up over 20%. Material for sequencing was PBMCs or a T cell subset sorted from them (not recorded which). These receptors all stem from a man in his late teens or twenties who had mild COVID-19 (a few samples of this study predate the infection). Cell type and time point are not known. Both conserved end residues are part of each CDR3. The D gene is left open where the match is weak. Clone size is stated in some rows and not others, as once, few, many or a class when expanded.

CDR3 DNA: TGTGCCAGCAGCATCACTCCGGGACTAGCGACCGGGGAGCTGTTTTTT
CDR3 protein: CASSITPGLATGELFF
clone size: .
V gene: TRBV5-6
D gene: TRBD2
J gene: TRBJ2-2

CDR3 DNA: TGTGCCAGCAGTTGGGGCCCCCTTGGCTACACCTTC
CDR3 protein: CASSWGPLGYTF
clone size: few
V gene: TRBV6-1
D gene: .
J gene: TRBJ1-2

CDR3 DNA: TGTGCCAGCAGTCAACACTCCCTCCCCGGCTACACCTTC
CDR3 protein: CASSQHSLPGYTF
clone size: .
V gene: TRBV12-3/TRBV12-4
D gene: .
J gene: TRBJ1-2

CDR3 DNA: TGTGCCAGCAGGAGCTTACCCGACAGGGCCGGTGGCTACACCTTC
CDR3 protein: CASRSLPDRAGGYTF
clone size: few
V gene: TRBV7-9
D gene: TRBD1
J gene: TRBJ1-2

CDR3 DNA: TGTGCCAGCATCGGGCTGGCTGGCTACACCTTC
CDR3 protein: CASIGLAGYTF
clone size: few
V gene: TRBV3-1
D gene: .
J gene: TRBJ1-2

CDR3 DNA: TGTGCCAGCAGCCCCTTGGTGTCTAGGGGCACCGGGGAGCTGTTTTTT
CDR3 protein: CASSPLVSRGTGELFF
clone size: few
V gene: TRBV7-2
D gene: .
J gene: TRBJ2-2

CDR3 DNA: TGTGCCAGCAACAAACACGTCCACTTT
CDR3 protein: CASNKHVHF
clone size: few
V gene: TRBV21-1
D gene: .
J gene: TRBJ1-6

CDR3 DNA: TGCGCCAGCAGCTTGGTGCAGAGCTACAATGAGCAGTTCTTC
CDR3 protein: CASSLVQSYNEQFF
clone size: few
V gene: TRBV5-1
D gene: .
J gene: TRBJ2-1

CDR3 DNA: TGTGCCAGCAGCTCTTCCCCAGGGGGAACCGGGGAGCTGTTTTTT
CDR3 protein: CASSSSPGGTGELFF
clone size: few
V gene: TRBV7-3
D gene: TRBD1
J gene: TRBJ2-2

CDR3 DNA: TGCGCCAGCAGACCCACATGGACCCGGGCTGATACGCAGTATTTT
CDR3 protein: CASRPTWTRADTQYF
clone size: few
V gene: TRBV4-3
D gene: .
J gene: TRBJ2-3

CDR3 DNA: TGTGCCATCAAGACACCGGGGGGAGACGACTATGGCTACACCTTC
CDR3 protein: CAIKTPGGDDYGYTF
clone size: many
V gene: TRBV6-6
D gene: .
J gene: TRBJ1-2

CDR3 DNA: TGTGCCACCAGGCCCCCGGACAGGGGAGAGACCCAGTACTTC
CDR3 protein: CATRPPDRGETQYF
clone size: .
V gene: TRBV24-1
D gene: TRBD1
J gene: TRBJ2-5

CDR3 DNA: TGTGCCAGCAGCTTAGCTTCAGGGCCCGGGAGGCATGAGCAGTTCTTC
CDR3 protein: CASSLASGPGRHEQFF
clone size: few
V gene: TRBV7-2
D gene: TRBD2
J gene: TRBJ2-1

CDR3 DNA: TGTGCTAGTGGTTTGCTACTAGCGGGGGGACCAGATACGCAGTATTTT
CDR3 protein: CASGLLLAGGPDTQYF
clone size: few
V gene: TRBV12-5
D gene: TRBD2
J gene: TRBJ2-3

CDR3 DNA: TGTGCCAGCAGACCTAGCGGGGGGGCAAGTGATACGCAGTATTTT
CDR3 protein: CASRPSGGASDTQYF
clone size: .
V gene: TRBV5-4
D gene: TRBD2
J gene: TRBJ2-3

CDR3 DNA: TGTGCCACCAGTGACCCGGGGACAGGGGGCAATCAGCCCCAGCATTTT
CDR3 protein: CATSDPGTGGNQPQHF
clone size: .
V gene: TRBV24-1
D gene: TRBD1
J gene: TRBJ1-5

CDR3 DNA: TGCGCCAGCAGGCGTAGGGGGGGCAATGAGCAGTTCTTC
CDR3 protein: CASRRRGGNEQFF
clone size: .
V gene: TRBV4-1
D gene: .
J gene: TRBJ2-1

CDR3 DNA: TGTGCCAGCAGCTTTGAGAAGGGACGGAGCACTGAAGCTTTCTTT
CDR3 protein: CASSFEKGRSTEAFF
clone size: .
V gene: TRBV7-9
D gene: .
J gene: TRBJ1-1

CDR3 DNA: TGCGCCAGCAGCTGGGGACAGGGACTGAACACTGAAGCTTTCTTT
CDR3 protein: CASSWGQGLNTEAFF
clone size: many
V gene: TRBV5-1
D gene: TRBD1
J gene: TRBJ1-1

CDR3 DNA: TGCGGGGGGAAACAGGGCGGCTATGGCTACACCTTC
CDR3 protein: CGGKQGGYGYTF
clone size: .
V gene: TRBV20-1
D gene: .
J gene: TRBJ1-2

CDR3 DNA: TGTGCCAGCAGCTTAGTGGGAGGGGAGAGGAATTCACCCCTCCACTTT
CDR3 protein: CASSLVGGERNSPLHF
clone size: .
V gene: TRBV7-9
D gene: .
J gene: TRBJ1-6

CDR3 DNA: TGTGCCAGCAGTCTCGACAGGATTGGGGCCAACGTCCTGACTTTC
CDR3 protein: CASSLDRIGANVLTF
clone size: .
V gene: TRBV2
D gene: .
J gene: TRBJ2-6

CDR3 DNA: TGCGCCAGCAGCCAAGAGGGACAGGGGTGGGAGACCCAGTACTTC
CDR3 protein: CASSQEGQGWETQYF
clone size: .
V gene: TRBV4-3
D gene: TRBD1
J gene: TRBJ2-5

CDR3 DNA: TGTGCTAGCAGCTCTGGACAAGACACCGGGGAGCTGTTTTTT
CDR3 protein: CASSSGQDTGELFF
clone size: few
V gene: TRBV7-7
D gene: .
J gene: TRBJ2-2

CDR3 DNA: TGTGCCAGCCGCCCCACAGGTTCTACCGGGGAGCTGTTTTTT
CDR3 protein: CASRPTGSTGELFF
clone size: .
V gene: TRBV7-3
D gene: .
J gene: TRBJ2-2

CDR3 DNA: TGCGCCAGCAGCCAATACAGGGGGAACACTGAAGCTTTCTTT
CDR3 protein: CASSQYRGNTEAFF
clone size: few
V gene: TRBV4-3
D gene: TRBD1
J gene: TRBJ1-1

CDR3 DNA: TGTGCCAGCAGCCCAAGAGTCCGTACGCAGTATTTT
CDR3 protein: CASSPRVRTQYF
clone size: many
V gene: TRBV6-6
D gene: .
J gene: TRBJ2-3

CDR3 DNA: TGTGCCAGCAGCTCCTCTAGCGGGCGGCCGGTTTACTTC
CDR3 protein: CASSSSSGRPVYF
clone size: few
V gene: TRBV7-9
D gene: TRBD2
J gene: TRBJ2-5